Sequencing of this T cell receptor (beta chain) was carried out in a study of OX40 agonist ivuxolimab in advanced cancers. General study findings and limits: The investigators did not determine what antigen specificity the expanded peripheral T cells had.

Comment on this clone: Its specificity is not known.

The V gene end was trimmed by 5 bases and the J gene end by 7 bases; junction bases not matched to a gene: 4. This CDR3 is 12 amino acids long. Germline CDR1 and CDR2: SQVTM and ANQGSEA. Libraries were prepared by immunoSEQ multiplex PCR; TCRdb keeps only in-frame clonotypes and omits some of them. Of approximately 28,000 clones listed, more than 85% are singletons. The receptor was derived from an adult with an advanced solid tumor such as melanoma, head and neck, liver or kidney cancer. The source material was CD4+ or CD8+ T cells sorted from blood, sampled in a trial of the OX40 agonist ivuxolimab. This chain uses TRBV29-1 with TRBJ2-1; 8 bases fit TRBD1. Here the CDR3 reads CSVLTGVNEQFF. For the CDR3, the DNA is TGCAGCGTTCTGACAGGGGTGAATGAGCAGTTCTTC.